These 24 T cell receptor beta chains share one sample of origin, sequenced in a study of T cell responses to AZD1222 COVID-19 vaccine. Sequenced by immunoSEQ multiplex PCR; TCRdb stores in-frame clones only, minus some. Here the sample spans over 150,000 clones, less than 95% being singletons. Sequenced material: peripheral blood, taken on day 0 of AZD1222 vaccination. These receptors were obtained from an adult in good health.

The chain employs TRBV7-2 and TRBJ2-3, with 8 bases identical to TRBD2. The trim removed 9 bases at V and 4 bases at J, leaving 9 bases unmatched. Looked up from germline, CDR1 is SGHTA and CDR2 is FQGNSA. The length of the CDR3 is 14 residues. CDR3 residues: CASIRGGAADTQYF. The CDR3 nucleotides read TGTGCCAGTATTCGGGGGGGGGCAGCAGATACGCAGTATTTT. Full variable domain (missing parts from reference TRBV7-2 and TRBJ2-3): GAGVSQSPSNKVTEKGKDVELRCDPISGHTALYWYRQSLGQGLEFLIYFQGNSAPDKSGLPSDRFSAERTGGSVSTLTIQRTQQEDSAVYLCASIRGGAADTQYFGPGTRLTVL.

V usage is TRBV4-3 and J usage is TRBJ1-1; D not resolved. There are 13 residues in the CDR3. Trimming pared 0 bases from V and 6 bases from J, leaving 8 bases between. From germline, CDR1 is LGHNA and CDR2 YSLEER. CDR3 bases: TGCGCCAGCAGCCAAGACGAGGTGGCTGAAGCTTTCTTT. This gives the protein CASSQDEVAEAFF.

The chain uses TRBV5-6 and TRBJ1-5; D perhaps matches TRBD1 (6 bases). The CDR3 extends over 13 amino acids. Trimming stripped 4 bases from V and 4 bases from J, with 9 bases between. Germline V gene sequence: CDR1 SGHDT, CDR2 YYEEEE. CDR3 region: CASSDGQNQPQHF. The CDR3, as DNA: TGTGCCAGCAGCGACGGACAGAATCAGCCCCAGCATTTT.

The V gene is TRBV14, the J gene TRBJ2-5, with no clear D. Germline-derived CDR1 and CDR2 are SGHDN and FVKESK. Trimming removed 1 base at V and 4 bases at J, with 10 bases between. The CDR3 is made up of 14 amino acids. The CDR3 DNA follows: TGTGCCAGCAGCCAAGTGGGCGCGACAGAGACCCAGTACTTC. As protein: CASSQVGATETQYF.

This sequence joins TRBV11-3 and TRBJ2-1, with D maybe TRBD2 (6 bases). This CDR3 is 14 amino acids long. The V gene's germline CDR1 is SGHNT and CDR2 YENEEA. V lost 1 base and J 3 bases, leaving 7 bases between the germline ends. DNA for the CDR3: TGTGCCAGCAGCTTAGCGGGGGACTACAATGAGCAGTTCTTC. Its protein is CASSLAGDYNEQFF.

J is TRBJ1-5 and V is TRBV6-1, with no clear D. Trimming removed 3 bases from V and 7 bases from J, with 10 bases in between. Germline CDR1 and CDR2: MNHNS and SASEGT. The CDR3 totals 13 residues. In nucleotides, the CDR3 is TGTGCCAGCAGTGACGACATTTGGCAGCCCCAGCATTTT. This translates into CASSDDIWQPQHF.

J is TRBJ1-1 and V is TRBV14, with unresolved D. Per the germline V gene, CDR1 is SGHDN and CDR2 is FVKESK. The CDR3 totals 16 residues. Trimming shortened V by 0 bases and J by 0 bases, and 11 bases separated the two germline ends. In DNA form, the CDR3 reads TGTGCCAGCAGCCAAGATCCTACTACAGTGAACACTGAAGCTTTCTTT. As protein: CASSQDPTTVNTEAFF.

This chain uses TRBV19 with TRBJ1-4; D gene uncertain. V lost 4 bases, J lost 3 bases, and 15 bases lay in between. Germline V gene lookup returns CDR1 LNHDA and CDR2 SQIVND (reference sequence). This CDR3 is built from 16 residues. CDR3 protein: CASSNFETASNEKLFF. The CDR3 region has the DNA TGTGCCAGTAGTAACTTTGAGACGGCCTCTAATGAAAAACTGTTTTTT.

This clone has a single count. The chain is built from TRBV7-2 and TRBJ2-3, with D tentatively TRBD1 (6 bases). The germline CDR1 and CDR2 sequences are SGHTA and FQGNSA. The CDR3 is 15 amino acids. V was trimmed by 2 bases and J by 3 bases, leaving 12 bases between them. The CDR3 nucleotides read TGTGCCAGCAGCTTATGGGGGCAGCAGACAGATACGCAGTATTTT. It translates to CASSLWGQQTDTQYF.

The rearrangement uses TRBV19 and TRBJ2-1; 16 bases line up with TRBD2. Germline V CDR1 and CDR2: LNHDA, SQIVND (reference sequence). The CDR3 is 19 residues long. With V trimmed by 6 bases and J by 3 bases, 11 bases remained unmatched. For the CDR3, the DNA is TGTGCCAGTAGGCCGGGACTAGCGGGGGGGCCGGAGAACTACAATGAGCAGTTCTTC. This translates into CASRPGLAGGPENYNEQFF.

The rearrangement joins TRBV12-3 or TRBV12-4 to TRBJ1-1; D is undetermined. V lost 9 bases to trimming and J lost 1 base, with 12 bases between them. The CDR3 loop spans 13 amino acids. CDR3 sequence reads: CASGLRQNTEAFF. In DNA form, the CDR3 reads TGTGCCAGTGGACTCCGACAGAACACTGAAGCTTTCTTT.

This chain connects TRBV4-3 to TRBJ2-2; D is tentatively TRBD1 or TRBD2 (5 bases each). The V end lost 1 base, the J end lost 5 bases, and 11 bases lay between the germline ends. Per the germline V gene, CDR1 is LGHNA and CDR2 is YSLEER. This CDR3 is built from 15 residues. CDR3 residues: CASSQGGMITGELFF. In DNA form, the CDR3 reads TGCGCCAGCAGCCAAGGGGGGATGATTACCGGGGAGCTGTTTTTT.

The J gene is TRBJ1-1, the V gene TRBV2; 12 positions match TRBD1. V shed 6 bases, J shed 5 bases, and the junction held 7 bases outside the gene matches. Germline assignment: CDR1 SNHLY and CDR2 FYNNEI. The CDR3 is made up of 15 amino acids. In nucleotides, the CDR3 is TGTGCCAGCAGAAGAGGGACAGGGGGCGTTACTGAAGCTTTCTTT. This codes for CASRRGTGGVTEAFF.

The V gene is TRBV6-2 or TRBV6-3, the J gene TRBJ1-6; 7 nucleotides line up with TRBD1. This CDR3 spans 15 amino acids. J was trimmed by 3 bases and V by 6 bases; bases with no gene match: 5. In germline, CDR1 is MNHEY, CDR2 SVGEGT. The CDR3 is CASSPGQLYNSPLHF. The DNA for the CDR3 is TGTGCCAGCAGCCCGGGACAGCTCTATAATTCACCCCTCCACTTT.

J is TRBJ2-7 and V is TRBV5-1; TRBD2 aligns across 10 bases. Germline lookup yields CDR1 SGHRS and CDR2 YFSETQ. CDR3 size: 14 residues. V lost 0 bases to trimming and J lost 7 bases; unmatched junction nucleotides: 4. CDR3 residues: CASSLGLAGVEQYF. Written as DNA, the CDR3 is TGCGCCAGCAGCTTGGGGCTAGCGGGGGTTGAGCAGTACTTC.

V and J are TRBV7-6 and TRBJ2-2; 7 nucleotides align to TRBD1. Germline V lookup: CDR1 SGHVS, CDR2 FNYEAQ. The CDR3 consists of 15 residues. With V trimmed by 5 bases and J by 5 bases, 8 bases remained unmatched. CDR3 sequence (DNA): TGTGCCAGCAGCGCGCCCGGGACAGTGACCGGGGAGCTGTTTTTT. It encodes CASSAPGTVTGELFF.

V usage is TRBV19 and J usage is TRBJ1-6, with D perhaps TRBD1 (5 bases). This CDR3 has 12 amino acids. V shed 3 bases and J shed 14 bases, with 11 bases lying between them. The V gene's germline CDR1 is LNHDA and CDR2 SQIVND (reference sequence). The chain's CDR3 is CASSIPGSALHF. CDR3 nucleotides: TGTGCCAGTAGTATCCCAGGGTCGGCCCTCCACTTT.

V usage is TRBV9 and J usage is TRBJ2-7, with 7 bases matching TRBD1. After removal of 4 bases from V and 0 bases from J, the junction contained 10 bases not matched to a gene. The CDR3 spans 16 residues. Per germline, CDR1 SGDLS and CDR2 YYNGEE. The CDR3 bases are TGTGCCAGCAGCAAGAAAGACAGGGCGACCTCCTACGAGCAGTACTTC. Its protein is CASSKKDRATSYEQYF.

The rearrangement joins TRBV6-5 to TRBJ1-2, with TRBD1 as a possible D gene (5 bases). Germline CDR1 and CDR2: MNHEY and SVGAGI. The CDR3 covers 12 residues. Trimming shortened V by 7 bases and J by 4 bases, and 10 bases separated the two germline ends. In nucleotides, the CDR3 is TGTGCCAGCACCCAGGGTGGCTATGGCTACACCTTC. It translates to CASTQGGYGYTF.

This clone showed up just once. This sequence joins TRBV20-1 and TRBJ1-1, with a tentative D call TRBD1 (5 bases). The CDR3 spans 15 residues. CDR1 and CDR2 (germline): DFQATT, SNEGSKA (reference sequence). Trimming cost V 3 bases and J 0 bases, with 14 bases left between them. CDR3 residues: CSASVGVGVNTEAFF. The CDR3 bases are TGCAGTGCTAGTGTGGGGGTAGGTGTGAACACTGAAGCTTTCTTT.

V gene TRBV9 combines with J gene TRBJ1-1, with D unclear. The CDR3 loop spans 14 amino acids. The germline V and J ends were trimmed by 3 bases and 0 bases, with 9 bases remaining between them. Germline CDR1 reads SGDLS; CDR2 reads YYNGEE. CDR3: CASSALQMNTEAFF. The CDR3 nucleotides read TGTGCCAGCAGCGCCTTGCAGATGAACACTGAAGCTTTCTTT. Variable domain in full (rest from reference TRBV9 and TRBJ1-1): DSGVTQTPKHLITATGQRVTLRCSPRSGDLSVYWYQQSLDQGLQFLIQYYNGEERAKGNILERFSAQQFPDLHSELNLSSLELGDSALYFCASSALQMNTEAFFGQGTRLTVV.

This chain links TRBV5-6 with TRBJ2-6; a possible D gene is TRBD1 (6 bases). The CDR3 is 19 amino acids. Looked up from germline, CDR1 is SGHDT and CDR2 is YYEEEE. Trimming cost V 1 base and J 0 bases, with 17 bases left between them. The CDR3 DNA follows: TGTGCCAGCAGCTTGTTCACGACAGGTCTGTCCTCTGGGGCCAACGTCCTGACTTTC. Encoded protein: CASSLFTTGLSSGANVLTF.

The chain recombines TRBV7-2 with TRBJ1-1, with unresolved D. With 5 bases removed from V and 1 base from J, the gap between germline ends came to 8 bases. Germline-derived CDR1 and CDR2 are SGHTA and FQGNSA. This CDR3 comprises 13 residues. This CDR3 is CASSRTPNTEAFF. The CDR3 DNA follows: TGTGCCAGCAGCCGCACTCCGAACACTGAAGCTTTCTTT.

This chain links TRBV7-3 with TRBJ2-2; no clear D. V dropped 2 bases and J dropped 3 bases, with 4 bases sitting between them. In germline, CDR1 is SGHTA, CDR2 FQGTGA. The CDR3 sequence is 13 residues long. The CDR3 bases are TGTGCCAGCAGCTTACCGGACACCGGGGAGCTGTTTTTT. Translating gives CASSLPDTGELFF. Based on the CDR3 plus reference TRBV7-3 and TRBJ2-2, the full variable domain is GAGVSQTPSNKVTEKGKYVELRCDPISGHTALYWYRQSLGQGPEFLIYFQGTGAADDSGLPNDRFFAVRPEGSVSTLKIQRTERGDSAVYLCASSLPDTGELFFGEGSRLTVL.